A single sample gave rise to the 10 T cell receptor beta chains below, sequenced in a study of siplizumab effects on memory and regulatory T cells. Method: immunoSEQ multiplex PCR; TCRdb's copy keeps in-frame clones and lacks some. The table records approximately 50,000 clones, about 94% of them present only once. Sequencing was carried out using CD8+ T cells sorted from blood. Receptors originate from a human donor in good health.

V and J are TRBV6-6 and TRBJ2-7; no clear D gene. Trimming removed 0 bases from V and 7 bases from J, with 10 bases in between. This CDR3 comprises 13 residues. Germline loops: CDR1 MNHNY, CDR2 SVGAGI (reference sequence). CDR3 bases: TGTGCCAGCAGTTACTCGCCCTACATGGAGCAGTACTTC. Translated, it gives CASSYSPYMEQYF.

The CDR3 here is CASSVGVSNQPQHF. The CDR3 coding sequence is TGTGCCAGCAGTGTCGGGGTCAGCAATCAGCCCCAGCATTTT. The chain recombines TRBV2 with TRBJ1-5, with D uncertain. Trimming pared 4 bases from V and 1 base from J, leaving 8 bases between. This CDR3 has 14 residues. The V gene's germline CDR1 is SNHLY and CDR2 FYNNEI.

The chain is built from TRBV29-1 and TRBJ2-2, with D unresolved. With 5 bases removed from V and 6 bases from J, the gap between germline ends came to 4 bases. Germline assignment: CDR1 SQVTM and CDR2 ANQGSEA. CDR3 length equals 10 residues. This chain's CDR3 is CSVLAGELFF. In nucleotides, the CDR3 is TGCAGCGTTCTGGCCGGGGAGCTGTTTTTT.

V usage is TRBV9 and J usage is TRBJ2-7, with a tentative D call TRBD2 (5 bases). Between the trimmed V and J ends, which lost 0 bases and 2 bases, there was a span of 12 bases. The CDR3 has 15 amino acids. CDR1 is SGDLS, CDR2 YYNGEE, per germline. For the CDR3, the DNA is TGTGCCAGCAGCGTAGGGGCTAGCCTAACCTACGAGCAGTACTTC. It codes for CASSVGASLTYEQYF. The full variable domain, rest sourced from reference TRBV9 and TRBJ2-7, is DSGVTQTPKHLITATGQRVTLRCSPRSGDLSVYWYQQSLDQGLQFLIQYYNGEERAKGNILERFSAQQFPDLHSELNLSSLELGDSALYFCASSVGASLTYEQYFGPGTRLTVT.

V and J are TRBV27 and TRBJ2-1; D possibly corresponds to TRBD2 (5 bases). This CDR3 contains 17 residues. Trimming shortened V by 6 bases and J by 8 bases, and 26 bases separated the two germline ends. Germline CDR1 is MNHEY and CDR2 is SMNVEV (reference sequence). The CDR3 loop is CASSLSRGAPPRYEQFF. The CDR3 bases are TGTGCCAGCAGCCTAAGCCGGGGAGCCCCCCCAAGGTATGAGCAGTTCTTC.

The chain is built from TRBV9 and TRBJ1-2, with TRBD1 matching 11 bases. CDR1 SGDLS and CDR2 YYNGEE come from the germline V gene. The length of the CDR3 is 14 residues. With V trimmed by 3 bases and J by 7 bases, 5 bases remained unmatched. CDR3 loop: CASSGLGTGGGYTF. For the CDR3, the DNA is TGTGCCAGCAGCGGCCTCGGGACAGGGGGTGGCTACACCTTC.

With respect to this clone: The conserved phenylalanine or tryptophan normally closing the CDR3 is absent here, so this likely arose from a read error. The limits of the CDR3 on the DNA are not certain, so only TCRdb's listed CDR3 is given. The V gene is TRBV2, the J gene TRBJ1-1; TRBD1, the D gene given by the table, was not confirmed from the DNA. Germline lookup yields CDR1 SNHLY and CDR2 FYNNEI. The CDR3 is 9 residues long, counting both termini. Here the CDR3 reads CASSVAGSL.

This chain uses TRBV27 with TRBJ2-7; TRBD1 might be the D (5 bases). Germline CDR1 MNHEY, CDR2 SMNVEV (reference sequence). V was trimmed by 3 bases and J by 0 bases, leaving 9 bases between them. The CDR3 is made up of 14 amino acids. CDR3 protein: CASSLGQGSYEQYF. The DNA of the CDR3 is TGTGCCAGCAGTTTGGGGCAGGGCTCCTACGAGCAGTACTTC.

V usage is TRBV4-1 and J usage is TRBJ2-6, with D uncertain. The length of the CDR3 is 18 residues. V was trimmed by 0 bases and J by 2 bases, leaving 14 bases between them. Germline V gene data show CDR1 as MGHRA and CDR2 as YSYEKL. The CDR3 DNA is TGCGCCAGCAGCCAAGATGGCCCCCTGAGCGCTGGGGCCAACGTCCTGACTTTC. The encoded protein is CASSQDGPLSAGANVLTF.

This rearrangement joins TRBV7-9 to TRBJ1-2; D unresolved. V shed 2 bases and J shed 10 bases, with 8 bases lying between them. The CDR3 loop spans 11 amino acids. Germline V lookup: CDR1 SEHNR, CDR2 FQNEAQ (reference sequence). The CDR3 DNA reads TGTGCCAGCAGCTTATTCGGGGACTACACCTTC. Protein sequence: CASSLFGDYTF.